Below are 16 T cell receptor beta chains sequenced from a single sample in a study of a mutant IDH1 vaccine in newly diagnosed glioma. Time point meaning: week 5, during vaccination. Vaccinated patients received 300 ug of mutant IDH1 20-mer peptide per dose, with topical imiquimod. These receptors are not linked to any known antigen. Produced via immunoSEQ multiplex PCR; TCRdb's table is partial and in-frame only. The data show 25,000 to 30,000 clones, with roughly 90% seen just once and 15% to 25% held by the top ten. This specimen consisted of PBMCs, obtained from a glioma patient whose treatment included an IDH1 peptide vaccine. The receptors were sampled from a man in his late teens or twenties with glioma.

This rearrangement joins TRBV5-1 to TRBJ2-3; D not certain. There are 14 residues in the CDR3. Germline V gives CDR1 SGHRS, CDR2 YFSETQ. V was cut by 5 bases and J by 0 bases, with 10 bases left in between. CDR3 nucleotide sequence: TGCGCCAGCAGGGCTTCACCTAGCACAGATACGCAGTATTTT. It codes for CASRASPSTDTQYF.

The chain employs TRBV2 and TRBJ2-3; no definite D call. CDR1 and CDR2 from the germline V gene are SNHLY and FYNNEI. Trimming cost V 1 base and J 3 bases, with 8 bases left between them. The CDR3 is made up of 14 amino acids. The CDR3 spells CASSEGGWTDTQYF. In DNA form, the CDR3 reads TGTGCCAGCAGTGAAGGGGGATGGACAGATACGCAGTATTTT.

V usage is TRBV4-2 and J usage is TRBJ2-7, with D maybe TRBD2 (6 bases). Trimming pared 0 bases from V and 12 bases from J, leaving 21 bases between. Germline V gene sequence: CDR1 LGHNA, CDR2 YNFKEQ. This CDR3 is built from 15 residues. The CDR3 DNA reads as TGTGCCAGCAGCCAAGATTCCGGAGGGGTCGACACTAGGTACTTC. Residues: CASSQDSGGVDTRYF.

The V and J genes are TRBV7-9 and TRBJ2-1, with 7 bases aligning to TRBD1. With 5 bases clipped from V and 7 bases from J, the junction kept 8 bases outside the gene matches. In germline, CDR1 is SEHNR, CDR2 FQNEAQ (reference sequence). This CDR3 has 14 residues. The CDR3 here is CASSPDTDRNEQFF. CDR3 DNA sequence: TGTGCCAGCAGCCCCGACACGGACAGGAATGAGCAGTTCTTC.

J is TRBJ1-4 and V is TRBV30; possibly TRBD1 for D (5 bases). V shed 2 bases and J shed 0 bases, with 10 bases lying between them. The germline CDR1 and CDR2 sequences are GTSNPN and SVGIG (reference sequence). This CDR3 comprises 15 residues. The DNA of the CDR3 is TGTGCCTGGAGTACAGGCTACACAACTAATGAAAAACTGTTTTTT. Its translation is CAWSTGYTTNEKLFF. Drawing the rest from reference TRBV30 and TRBJ1-4, the complete variable domain is SQTIHQWPATLVQPVGSPLSLECTVEGTSNPNLYWYRQAAGRGLQLLFYSVGIGQISSEVPQNLSASRPQDRQFILSSKKLLLSDSGFYLCAWSTGYTTNEKLFFGSGTQLSVL.

This chain uses TRBV7-8 with TRBJ1-1; no clear D gene. V lost 0 bases to trimming and J lost 4 bases, with 9 bases between them. CDR3 length: 14 amino acids. Looked up from germline, CDR1 is SGHVS and CDR2 is FQNEAQ. CDR3: CASSLAGRVTEAFF. CDR3 in DNA: TGTGCCAGCAGCTTAGCAGGTCGGGTCACTGAAGCTTTCTTT.

This clone was seen a few times. The V gene is TRBV6-4, the J gene TRBJ1-6; possibly TRBD1 for D (5 bases). The ends were cut back, 3 bases at V and 10 bases at J, with 13 bases in the middle. Germline V gene data show CDR1 as MRHNA and CDR2 as SNTAGT. This CDR3 is 14 amino acids long. CDR3 DNA sequence: TGTGCCAGCAGTGAAGGCCCGGGGGGATCACCCCTCCACTTT. It specifies CASSEGPGGSPLHF.

The rearrangement joins TRBV27 to TRBJ2-7; TRBD2 matches at 16 bases. V was clipped by 4 bases and J by 2 bases; unmatched bases: 5. The germline V gene has CDR1 MNHEY and CDR2 SMNVEV (reference sequence). This CDR3 region has 17 residues. The CDR3 loop reads CASSSLGLAGGTYEQYF. The CDR3 DNA sequence: TGTGCCAGCAGTTCCCTGGGACTAGCGGGAGGGACCTACGAGCAGTACTTC.

The genes are TRBV10-3 and TRBJ1-2; 8 bases match TRBD1. CDR3 length: 14 residues. The germline gives CDR1 ENHRY, CDR2 SYGVKD. V was pared by 6 bases and J by 4 bases, with 7 bases of the junction left unmatched. CDR3 DNA: TGTGCCATCAGCTCGACAGGGGCTGGCTATGGCTACACCTTC. The encoded protein is CAISSTGAGYGYTF.

V usage is TRBV7-9 and J usage is TRBJ2-7, with TRBD1 matching 12 bases. CDR1 and CDR2 from the germline V gene are SEHNR and FQNEAQ (reference sequence). This CDR3 spans 16 amino acids. V trimming: 5 bases; J trimming: 7 bases; junction bases outside the gene matches: 12. The CDR3 sequence is CASSPRGTGGLWEQYF. The CDR3 nucleotides read TGTGCCAGCAGCCCAAGGGGGACAGGGGGCCTATGGGAGCAGTACTTC. The whole variable domain, remainder taken from reference TRBV7-9 and TRBJ2-7, is DTGVSQNPRHKITKRGQNVTFRCDPISEHNRLYWYRQTLGQGPEFLTYFQNEAQLEKSRLLSDRFSAERPKGSFSTLEIQRTEQGDSAMYLCASSPRGTGGLWEQYFGPGTRLTVT.

The chain is built from TRBV5-1 and TRBJ1-1; 10 positions agree with TRBD1. CDR3 size: 16 residues. The germline CDR1 and CDR2 sequences are SGHRS and YFSETQ. V trimming: 0 bases; J trimming: 5 bases; junction bases outside the gene matches: 7. The CDR3 sequence: CASSLGDRGGRTEAFF. CDR3 sequence (DNA): TGCGCCAGCAGCTTGGGGGACAGGGGAGGAAGAACTGAAGCTTTCTTT.

The chain carries TRBV6-5 and TRBJ2-5; D is perhaps TRBD2 (5 bases). V lost 2 bases, J lost 2 bases, and 12 bases lay in between. The CDR3 extends over 15 amino acids. Per germline, CDR1 MNHEY and CDR2 SVGAGI. The CDR3 region has the DNA TGTGCCAGCAGTTACACGGAGGCAACTCAAGAGACCCAGTACTTC. Residues: CASSYTEATQETQYF.

The rearrangement joins TRBV6-5 to TRBJ2-7; D remains ambiguous. Deletions cut 5 bases from V and 2 bases from J, with 16 bases between. Germline CDR1 and CDR2: MNHEY and SVGAGI. CDR3 size: 15 residues. The CDR3: CASSPHVWAPYEQYF. DNA of the CDR3: TGTGCCAGCAGTCCCCACGTGTGGGCCCCCTACGAGCAGTACTTC.

The chain employs TRBV19 and TRBJ1-2, with a tentative D call TRBD1 (5 bases). Germline lookup yields CDR1 LNHDA and CDR2 SQIVND (reference sequence). The V and J ends lost 6 bases and 8 bases respectively, with 19 bases between them. This CDR3 has 14 amino acids. The CDR3: CASSPGSGTKGYTF. The CDR3 DNA follows: TGTGCCAGTAGCCCGGGATCAGGGACTAAAGGCTACACCTTC.

The chain combines TRBV4-1 with TRBJ1-1, with 11 nucleotides matching TRBD1. V gave up 4 bases and J gave up 4 bases; unmatched junction bases: 17. CDR3 length equals 19 residues. Germline V gene data show CDR1 as MGHRA and CDR2 as YSYEKL. CDR3 bases: TGCGCCAGCAGCCGAGAAGGGACAGGGGGACTGTCGAGGGGCACTGAAGCTTTCTTT. Translation gives CASSREGTGGLSRGTEAFF.

The V call is TRBV5-1, the J call TRBJ1-5; TRBD1 aligns across 10 bases. CDR1 and CDR2 (germline): SGHRS, YFSETQ. This CDR3 is built from 14 residues. V lost 4 bases to trimming and J lost 7 bases; unmatched junction nucleotides: 5. The CDR3 sequence is CASSLTGGGQPQHF. The CDR3 DNA follows: TGCGCCAGCAGCCTGACAGGGGGCGGGCAGCCCCAGCATTTT.